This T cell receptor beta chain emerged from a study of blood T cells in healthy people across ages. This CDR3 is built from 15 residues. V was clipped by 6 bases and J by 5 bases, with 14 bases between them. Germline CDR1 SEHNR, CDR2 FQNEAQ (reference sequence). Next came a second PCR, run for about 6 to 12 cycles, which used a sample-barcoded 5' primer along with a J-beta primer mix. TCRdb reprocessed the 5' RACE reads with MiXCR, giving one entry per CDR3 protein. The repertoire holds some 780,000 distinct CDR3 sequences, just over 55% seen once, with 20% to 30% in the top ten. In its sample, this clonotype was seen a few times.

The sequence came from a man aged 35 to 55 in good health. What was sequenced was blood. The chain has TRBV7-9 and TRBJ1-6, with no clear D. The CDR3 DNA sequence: TGTGCCAGCAGTCAACCGACACAAAATAATTCACCCCTCCACTTT. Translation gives CASSQPTQNNSPLHF.